This record concerns one T cell receptor (beta chain) sequence. As yet, its antigen is unknown. It was 200 to 250 ng DNA, about 30,000 T cell genomes, that sorted-subset replicate PCRs used. Profiled with immunoSEQ multiplex PCR; TCRdb holds only in-frame clones, not every one. The sample gives around 1,100,000 clones, around three quarters of which show up once; approximately 0.9% is in the top ten. In the CD4+ fraction, cells were divided into CD45RA+ naive and CD45RA-negative memory subsets. This sample was included in a study of shared clonotypes between healthy human individuals. The length of the CDR3 is 16 residues. V was pared by 2 bases and J by 4 bases, with 16 bases between. Germline CDR1 is SGDLS and CDR2 is YYNGEE. Points from the study as a whole: Rarefaction indicated that sorted-subset sequencing remained incomplete although depth was large. Sample collection involved blood only; tissue repertoires are likely different.

V usage is TRBV9 and J usage is TRBJ2-1; either TRBD1 or TRBD2 may fit D (5 bases each). The sample taken for sequencing was memory CD4+ T cells from PBMCs. The subset was: CD45RA-negative fraction. This TCR derives from a young man in good health. Some clones in this sample may be carry-over from other donors' samples. The CDR3, as DNA: TGTGCCAGCAGCGTGGGCCCGGGACGTACTTACAATGAGCAGTTCTTC. This codes for CASSVGPGRTYNEQFF.